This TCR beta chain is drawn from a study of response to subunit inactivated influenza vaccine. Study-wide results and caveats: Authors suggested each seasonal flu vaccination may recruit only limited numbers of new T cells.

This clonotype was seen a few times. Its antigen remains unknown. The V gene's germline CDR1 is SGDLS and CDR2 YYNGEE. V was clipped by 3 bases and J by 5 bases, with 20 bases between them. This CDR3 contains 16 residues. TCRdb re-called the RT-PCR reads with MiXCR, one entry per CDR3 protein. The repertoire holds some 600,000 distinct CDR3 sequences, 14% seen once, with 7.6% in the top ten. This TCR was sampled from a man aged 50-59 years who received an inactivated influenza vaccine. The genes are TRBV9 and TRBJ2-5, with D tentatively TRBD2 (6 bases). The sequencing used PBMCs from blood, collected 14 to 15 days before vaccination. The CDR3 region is CASSASGLGQSETQYF. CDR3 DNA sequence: TGTGCCAGCAGCGCGAGCGGGCTGGGGCAGTCGGAGACCCAGTACTTC.